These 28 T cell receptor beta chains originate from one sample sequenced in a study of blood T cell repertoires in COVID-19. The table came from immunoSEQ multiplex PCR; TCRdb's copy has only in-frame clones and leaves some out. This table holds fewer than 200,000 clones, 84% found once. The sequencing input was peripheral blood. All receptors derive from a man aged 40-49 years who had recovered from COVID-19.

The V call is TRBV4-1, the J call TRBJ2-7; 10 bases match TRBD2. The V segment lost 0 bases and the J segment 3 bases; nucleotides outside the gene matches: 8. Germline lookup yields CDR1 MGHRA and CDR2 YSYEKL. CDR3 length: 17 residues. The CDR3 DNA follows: TGCGCCAGCAGCCAAGATTCAGCTAGCGGGAGTTACTACGAGCAGTACTTC. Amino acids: CASSQDSASGSYYEQYF.

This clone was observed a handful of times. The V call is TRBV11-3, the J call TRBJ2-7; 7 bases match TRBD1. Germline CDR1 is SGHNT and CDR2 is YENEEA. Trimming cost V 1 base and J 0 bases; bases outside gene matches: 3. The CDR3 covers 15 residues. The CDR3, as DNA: TGTGCCAGCAGCTTAGGAGGGGACAGCTCCTACGAGCAGTACTTC. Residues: CASSLGGDSSYEQYF.

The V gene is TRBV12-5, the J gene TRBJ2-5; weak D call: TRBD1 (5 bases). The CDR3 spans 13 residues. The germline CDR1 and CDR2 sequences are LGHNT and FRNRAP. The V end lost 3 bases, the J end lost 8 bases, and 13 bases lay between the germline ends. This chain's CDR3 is CASGFNLGDTQYF. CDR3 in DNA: TGTGCTAGTGGTTTCAATTTAGGGGATACCCAGTACTTC.

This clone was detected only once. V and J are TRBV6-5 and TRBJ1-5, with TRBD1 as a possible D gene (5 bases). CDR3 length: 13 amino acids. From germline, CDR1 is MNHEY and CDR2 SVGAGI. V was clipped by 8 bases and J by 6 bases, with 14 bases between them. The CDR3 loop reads CASGGNDRQPQHF. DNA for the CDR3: TGTGCCAGCGGGGGGAACGATCGTCAGCCCCAGCATTTT.

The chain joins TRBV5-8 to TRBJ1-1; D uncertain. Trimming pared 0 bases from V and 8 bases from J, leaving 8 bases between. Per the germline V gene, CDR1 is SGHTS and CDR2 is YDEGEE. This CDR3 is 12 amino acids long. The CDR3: CASSLDTVEAFF. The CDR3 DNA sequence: TGTGCCAGCAGCTTGGATACGGTGGAAGCTTTCTTT.

The CDR3 loop reads CASSLSNTQYF. The CDR3 bases are TGTGCCAGCAGCTTGAGTAATACGCAGTATTTT. The V gene is TRBV7-9, the J gene TRBJ2-3; D gene uncertain. CDR3 length: 11 residues. Germline CDR1 and CDR2: SEHNR and FQNEAQ (reference sequence). The ends were cut back, 3 bases at V and 7 bases at J, with 5 bases in the middle.

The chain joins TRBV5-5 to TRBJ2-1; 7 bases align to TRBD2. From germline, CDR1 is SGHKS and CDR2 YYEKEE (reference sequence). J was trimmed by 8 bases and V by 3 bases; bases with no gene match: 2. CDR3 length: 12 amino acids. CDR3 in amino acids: CASSYREDEQFF. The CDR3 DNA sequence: TGTGCCAGCAGCTATCGGGAGGATGAGCAGTTCTTC. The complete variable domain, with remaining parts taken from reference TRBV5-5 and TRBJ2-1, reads DAGVTQSPTHLIKTRGQQVTLRCSPISGHKSVSWYQQVLGQGPQFIFQYYEKEERGRGNFPDRFSARQFPNYSSELNVNALLLGDSALYLCASSYREDEQFFGPGTRLTVL.

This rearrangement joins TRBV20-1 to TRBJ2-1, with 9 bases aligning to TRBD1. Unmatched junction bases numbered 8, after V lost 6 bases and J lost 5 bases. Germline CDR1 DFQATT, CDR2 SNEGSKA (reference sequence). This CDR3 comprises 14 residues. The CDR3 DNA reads TGCAGTGCCAGTAGGGACAGGGTTGACAATGAGCAGTTCTTC. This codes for CSASRDRVDNEQFF.

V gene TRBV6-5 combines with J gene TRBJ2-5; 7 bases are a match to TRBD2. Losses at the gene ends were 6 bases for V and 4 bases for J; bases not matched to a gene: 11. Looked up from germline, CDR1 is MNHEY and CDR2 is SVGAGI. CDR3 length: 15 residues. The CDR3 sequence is CASSPNSLAGETQYF. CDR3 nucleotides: TGTGCCAGCAGCCCAAATAGCTTAGCGGGAGAGACCCAGTACTTC.

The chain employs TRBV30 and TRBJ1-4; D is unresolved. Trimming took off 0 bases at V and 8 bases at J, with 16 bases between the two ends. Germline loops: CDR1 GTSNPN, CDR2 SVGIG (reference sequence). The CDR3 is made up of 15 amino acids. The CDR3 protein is CAWSVSQRRYEKLFF. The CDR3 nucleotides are TGTGCCTGGAGTGTTTCACAGAGACGATACGAAAAACTGTTTTTT.

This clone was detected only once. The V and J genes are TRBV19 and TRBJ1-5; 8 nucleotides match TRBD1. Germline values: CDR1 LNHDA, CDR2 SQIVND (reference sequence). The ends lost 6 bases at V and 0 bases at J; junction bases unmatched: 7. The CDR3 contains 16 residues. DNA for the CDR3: TGTGCCAGTAGACCCAGGGGGCCCTATAGCAATCAGCCCCAGCATTTT. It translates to CASRPRGPYSNQPQHF.

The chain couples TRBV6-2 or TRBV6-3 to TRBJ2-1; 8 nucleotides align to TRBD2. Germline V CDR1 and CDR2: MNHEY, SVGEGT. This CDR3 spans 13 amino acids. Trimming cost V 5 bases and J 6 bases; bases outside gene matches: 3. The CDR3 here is CASSPGRGNEQFF. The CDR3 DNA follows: TGTGCCAGCAGTCCCGGGAGGGGCAATGAGCAGTTCTTC.

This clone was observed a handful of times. CDR3 amino acids: CASRDRDRDYTF. For the CDR3, the DNA is TGTGCCAGCAGAGACCGGGACAGAGACTACACCTTC. This chain uses TRBV9 with TRBJ1-2, with 7 bases fitting TRBD1. V gave up 5 bases and J gave up 10 bases; unmatched junction bases: 8. There are 12 residues in the CDR3. Germline values: CDR1 SGDLS, CDR2 YYNGEE.

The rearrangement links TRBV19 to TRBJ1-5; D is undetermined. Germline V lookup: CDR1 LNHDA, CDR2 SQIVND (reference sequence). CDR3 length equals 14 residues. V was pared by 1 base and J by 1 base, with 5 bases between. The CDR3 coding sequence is TGTGCCAGTAGTATAGTAACAAGCAATCAGCCCCAGCATTTT. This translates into CASSIVTSNQPQHF.

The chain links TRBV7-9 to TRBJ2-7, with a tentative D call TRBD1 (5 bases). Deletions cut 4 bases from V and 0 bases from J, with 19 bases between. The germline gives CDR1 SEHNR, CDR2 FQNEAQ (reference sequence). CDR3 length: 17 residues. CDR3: CASSYPSFRASSYEQYF. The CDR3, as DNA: TGTGCCAGCAGCTACCCCTCGTTCAGGGCGAGCTCCTACGAGCAGTACTTC.

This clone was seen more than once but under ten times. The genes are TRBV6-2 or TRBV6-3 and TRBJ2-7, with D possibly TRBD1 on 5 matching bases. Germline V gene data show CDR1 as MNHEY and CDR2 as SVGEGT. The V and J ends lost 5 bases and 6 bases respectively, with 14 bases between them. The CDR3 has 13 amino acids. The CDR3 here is CASSDNTGGEQYF. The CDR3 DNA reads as TGTGCCAGCAGTGACAACACAGGCGGCGAGCAGTACTTC.

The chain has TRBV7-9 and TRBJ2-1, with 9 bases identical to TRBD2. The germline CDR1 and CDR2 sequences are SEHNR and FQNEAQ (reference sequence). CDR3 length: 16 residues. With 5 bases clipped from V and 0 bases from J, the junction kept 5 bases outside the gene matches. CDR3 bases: TGTGCCAGCAGCCTGCCGGGACTAGCCTCCTACAATGAGCAGTTCTTC. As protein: CASSLPGLASYNEQFF.

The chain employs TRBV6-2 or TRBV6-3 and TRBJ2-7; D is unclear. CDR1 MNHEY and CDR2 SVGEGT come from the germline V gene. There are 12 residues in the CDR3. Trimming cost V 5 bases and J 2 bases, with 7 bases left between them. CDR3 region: CASSLVAYEQYF. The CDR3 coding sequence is TGTGCCAGCAGTCTGGTAGCCTACGAGCAGTACTTC.

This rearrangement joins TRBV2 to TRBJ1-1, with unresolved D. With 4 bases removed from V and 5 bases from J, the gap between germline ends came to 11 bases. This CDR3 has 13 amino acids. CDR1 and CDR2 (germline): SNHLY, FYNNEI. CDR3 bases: TGTGCCAGCAGTGTTCCCGGGAGGACTGAAGCTTTCTTT. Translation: CASSVPGRTEAFF.

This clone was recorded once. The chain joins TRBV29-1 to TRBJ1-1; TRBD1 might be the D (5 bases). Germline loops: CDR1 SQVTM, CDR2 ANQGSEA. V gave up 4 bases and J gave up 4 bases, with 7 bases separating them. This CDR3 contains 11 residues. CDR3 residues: CSVVGLTEAFF. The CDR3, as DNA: TGCAGCGTTGTGGGACTCACTGAAGCTTTCTTT.

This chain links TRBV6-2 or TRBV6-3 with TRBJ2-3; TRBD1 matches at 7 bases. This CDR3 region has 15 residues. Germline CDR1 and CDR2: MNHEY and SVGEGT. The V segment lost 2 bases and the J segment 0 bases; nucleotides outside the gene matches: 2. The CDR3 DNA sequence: TGTGCCAGCAGTTACCCGGGACAGAGCACAGATACGCAGTATTTT. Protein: CASSYPGQSTDTQYF.

The CDR3 is CASRSLAKNIQYF. The CDR3, as DNA: TGTGCCAGCAGGTCCTTAGCCAAAAACATTCAGTACTTC. The V gene is TRBV2, the J gene TRBJ2-4, with D uncertain. The V gene's germline CDR1 is SNHLY and CDR2 FYNNEI. The germline V and J ends were trimmed by 6 bases and 0 bases, with 6 bases remaining between them. The CDR3 is 13 residues long.

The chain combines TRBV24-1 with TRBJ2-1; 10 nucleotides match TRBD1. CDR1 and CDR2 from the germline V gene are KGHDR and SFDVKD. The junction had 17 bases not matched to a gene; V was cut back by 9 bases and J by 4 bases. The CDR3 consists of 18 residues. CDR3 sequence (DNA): TGTGCCACCGCCGGGACAGGGGTTCCCAATTGCAAATACAATGAGCAGTTCTTC. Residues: CATAGTGVPNCKYNEQFF.

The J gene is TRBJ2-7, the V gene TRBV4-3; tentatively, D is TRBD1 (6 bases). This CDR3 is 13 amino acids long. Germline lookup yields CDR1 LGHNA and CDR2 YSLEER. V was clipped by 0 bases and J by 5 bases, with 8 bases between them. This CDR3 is CASSQDGTNEQYF. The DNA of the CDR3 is TGCGCCAGCAGCCAAGACGGGACAAACGAGCAGTACTTC.

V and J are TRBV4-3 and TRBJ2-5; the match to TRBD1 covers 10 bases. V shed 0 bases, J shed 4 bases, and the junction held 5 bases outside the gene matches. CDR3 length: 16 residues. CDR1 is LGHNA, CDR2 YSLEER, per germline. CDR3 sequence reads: CASSQERTGGRETQYF. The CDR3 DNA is TGCGCCAGCAGCCAAGAGAGGACAGGGGGGCGAGAGACCCAGTACTTC.

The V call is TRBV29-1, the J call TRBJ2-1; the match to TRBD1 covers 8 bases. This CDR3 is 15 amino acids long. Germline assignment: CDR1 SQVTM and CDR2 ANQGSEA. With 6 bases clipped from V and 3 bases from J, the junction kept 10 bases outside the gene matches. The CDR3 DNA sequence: TGCAGCGTCTTTGAGGACAGGGTAATCTACAATGAGCAGTTCTTC. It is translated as CSVFEDRVIYNEQFF.

The CDR3 spells CASSYSEPGLADVRFF. The DNA for the CDR3 is TGTGCCAGCAGTTACTCGGAGCCGGGACTAGCGGACGTCAGGTTCTTC. The chain employs TRBV6-5 and TRBJ2-1; 11 positions match TRBD2. This CDR3 has 16 residues. Germline CDR1 is MNHEY and CDR2 is SVGAGI. With 0 bases clipped from V and 15 bases from J, the junction kept 13 bases outside the gene matches.

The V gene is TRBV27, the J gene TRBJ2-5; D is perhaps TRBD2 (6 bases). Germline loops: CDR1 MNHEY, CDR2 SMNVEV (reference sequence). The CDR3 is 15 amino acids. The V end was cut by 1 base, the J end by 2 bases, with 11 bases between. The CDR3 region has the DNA TGTGCCAGCAGTTTATACGGCGGACTACAAGAGACCCAGTACTTC. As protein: CASSLYGGLQETQYF.